Listed below are T cell receptor beta chains from one sample, sequenced in a study of cytomegalovirus exposure and HLA in healthy donors. TCRdb's copy holds only in-frame clones and misses some; the assay was immunoSEQ multiplex PCR. The top ten clones hold about 0.89% of a sample with approximately 160,000 clones, around 83% of them seen once. Sequencing was done on a sample of PBMCs. These TCRs come from a girl under 10 years old in good health and CMV-seropositive. CDR3s include the opening cysteine and the closing phenylalanine or tryptophan. D genes are given only for firm matches. Size values are once, few and many counts, or a class for expanded clones, and some rows have none.

v_call: TRBV28; d_call: NA; j_call: TRBJ2-5; clone_size: few; cdr3_nt: TGTGCCAGCAGTGCGCAGGGGAACCAAGAGACCCAGTACTTC; cdr3_aa: CASSAQGNQETQYF
v_call: TRBV7-9; d_call: NA; j_call: TRBJ2-7; clone_size: NA; cdr3_nt: TGTGCCAGCAGCCCTAGGAGGGTCTTCTACGAGCAGTACTTC; cdr3_aa: CASSPRRVFYEQYF
v_call: TRBV27; d_call: NA; j_call: TRBJ2-5; clone_size: once; cdr3_nt: TGTGCCAGCAGTTTATCGATGGAGGAGACCCAGTACTTC; cdr3_aa: CASSLSMEETQYF
v_call: TRBV30; d_call: NA; j_call: TRBJ2-7; clone_size: few; cdr3_nt: TGTGCCTGGAGTCAAGACAGCGACGAGCAGTACTTC; cdr3_aa: CAWSQDSDEQYF
v_call: TRBV4-1; d_call: TRBD1; j_call: TRBJ1-5; clone_size: NA; cdr3_nt: TGCGCCAGCAGTCGGGACAGCCCTAATCAGCCCCAGCATTTT; cdr3_aa: CASSRDSPNQPQHF
v_call: TRBV6-4; d_call: NA; j_call: TRBJ2-3; clone_size: NA; cdr3_nt: TGTGCCAGCAGCGCAGGGGCTAGCACAGATACGCAGTATTTT; cdr3_aa: CASSAGASTDTQYF
v_call: TRBV2; d_call: NA; j_call: TRBJ2-3; clone_size: once; cdr3_nt: TGTGCCAGCAGTGTAGTTACGCAGTATTTT; cdr3_aa: CASSVVTQYF
v_call: TRBV30; d_call: NA; j_call: TRBJ2-5; clone_size: NA; cdr3_nt: TGTGCCTGGAATAGACCGGGACTCCAAGAGACCCAGTACTTC; cdr3_aa: CAWNRPGLQETQYF
v_call: TRBV5-4; d_call: TRBD1; j_call: TRBJ2-4; clone_size: NA; cdr3_nt: TGTGCCAGCAGCTTTGACGAGGGGGCGTTGAACATTCAGTACTTC; cdr3_aa: CASSFDEGALNIQYF
v_call: TRBV6-5; d_call: NA; j_call: TRBJ1-2; clone_size: NA; cdr3_nt: TGTGCCAGCAGGCGAACAGGAGCAACTAACTATGGCTACACCTTC; cdr3_aa: CASRRTGATNYGYTF
v_call: TRBV15; d_call: NA; j_call: TRBJ2-3; clone_size: NA; cdr3_nt: TGTGCCACCAGCAGAGAGGGGGCCACAGATACGCAGTATTTT; cdr3_aa: CATSREGATDTQYF
v_call: TRBV5-4; d_call: NA; j_call: TRBJ1-1; clone_size: NA; cdr3_nt: TGTGCCAGCAGCCCTAGGGGTGGGTCAGGGGACACTGAAGCTTTCTTT; cdr3_aa: CASSPRGGSGDTEAFF
v_call: TRBV5-1; d_call: NA; j_call: TRBJ2-7; clone_size: NA; cdr3_nt: TGCGCCAGCAGCTTATCAGAACAGTCCTCCTACGAGCAGTACTTC; cdr3_aa: CASSLSEQSSYEQYF
v_call: TRBV7-9; d_call: NA; j_call: TRBJ1-1; clone_size: NA; cdr3_nt: TGTGCCAGCATCCTACTAACCGGTGGGGAGCACACTGAAGCTTTCTTT; cdr3_aa: CASILLTGGEHTEAFF
v_call: TRBV6-5; d_call: NA; j_call: TRBJ1-1; clone_size: NA; cdr3_nt: TGTGCCAGCAGTTATAGCCCGATCGGGGGATGGATCTTT; cdr3_aa: CASSYSPIGGWIF
v_call: TRBV30; d_call: NA; j_call: TRBJ1-5; clone_size: NA; cdr3_nt: TGTGCCTGGACCGACAGGAGCAATCAGCCCCAGCATTTT; cdr3_aa: CAWTDRSNQPQHF
v_call: TRBV28; d_call: TRBD2; j_call: TRBJ2-1; clone_size: NA; cdr3_nt: TGTGCCAGCAGTATGGGACTAGCCAATGAGCAGTTCTTC; cdr3_aa: CASSMGLANEQFF
v_call: TRBV28; d_call: TRBD2; j_call: TRBJ2-2; clone_size: NA; cdr3_nt: TGTGCCAGCAGTTTAATAGCGGGTACCGGGGAGCTGTTTTTT; cdr3_aa: CASSLIAGTGELFF
v_call: TRBV30; d_call: NA; j_call: TRBJ2-2; clone_size: once; cdr3_nt: TGTGCCTGGAGTCATCCCGCAGGGACCGGGAGTGTATTCACCGGGGAGCTGTTTTTT; cdr3_aa: CAWSHPAGTGSVFTGELFF
v_call: TRBV27; d_call: TRBD1; j_call: TRBJ2-7; clone_size: once; cdr3_nt: TGTGCCAGCAGTTTATCCTCTGGGACAGCCTCCTACGAGCAGTACTTC; cdr3_aa: CASSLSSGTASYEQYF
v_call: TRBV4-1; d_call: TRBD2; j_call: TRBJ2-7; clone_size: once; cdr3_nt: TGCGCCAGCAGCCAAGAACCCCTACTAGCGGGTGAGGGCTACGAGCAGTACTTC; cdr3_aa: CASSQEPLLAGEGYEQYF
v_call: TRBV15; d_call: NA; j_call: TRBJ1-3; clone_size: NA; cdr3_nt: TGTGCCACCAGCAGAATCGGACAGTACTCTGGGAACACCATATATTTT; cdr3_aa: CATSRIGQYSGNTIYF
v_call: TRBV30; d_call: NA; j_call: TRBJ2-7; clone_size: NA; cdr3_nt: TGTGCCTGTACTAAGGAGGGGAGCTCCTACGAGCAGTACTTC; cdr3_aa: CACTKEGSSYEQYF